The present TCR beta chain was sequenced within a study of shared clonotypes between healthy human individuals. Study overall: Ranging from 18 to 49 in age, donors were a couple of women and a few men. Overall study findings and caveats: Sharing across four donors was highest in naive CD4 (roughly 5%) and lowest in memory CD8 (0.4%).

Trimming pared 8 bases from V and 0 bases from J, leaving 17 bases between. The germline V gene has CDR1 WNHNN and CDR2 SYGVQD (reference sequence). The CDR3 sequence is 16 residues long. As for this clone: What it binds is not known.

The repertoire was sequenced with immunoSEQ multiplex PCR; TCRdb's copy has only in-frame clones and lacks some. This sample yields a few million clones, of which 85% to 95% are seen a single time; under 0.45% belongs to the top ten. The sample comprised naive CD4+ T cells from PBMCs. Subset specified: CD45RA+ positively selected. The sequence was obtained from a man younger than 35 in good health. Some clones in this sample may be carry-over from other donors' samples. The rearrangement uses TRBV10-1 and TRBJ1-5; D uncertain. The CDR3 DNA follows: TGCGCCAGCGCTCCGTGGGCAGACTATAGCAATCAGCCCCAGCATTTT. It encodes CASAPWADYSNQPQHF.